A selection of T cell receptor beta chains follows, all from one sample in a study of shared clonotypes between healthy human individuals. TCRdb keeps only in-frame clones here, not all; method: immunoSEQ multiplex PCR. The sample lists some 2.4 million clones, approximately 93% occurring once. Sequences were obtained from naive CD4+ T cells from PBMCs. These receptors all come from a man in his late teens or twenties in good health. Some clones in this sample may be carry-over from other donors' samples. The CDR3 runs from the conserved cysteine through the conserved F or W. The D gene is left open where the match is weak. A clone size is listed for some rows: how often the clone was seen (once, few, many), or a class if it is expanded.

D gene: NA
V gene: TRBV7-3
clone size: NA
J gene: TRBJ2-7
CDR3 DNA: TGTGCCAGCAGCTTAGCTCCACACCCCTCCTACGAGCAGTACTTC
CDR3 protein: CASSLAPHPSYEQYF

D gene: NA
V gene: TRBV29-1
clone size: NA
J gene: TRBJ1-1
CDR3 DNA: TGCAGCGTAGCCAGCCTAAGGGGGGGGTCTGAAGCTTTCTTT
CDR3 protein: CSVASLRGGSEAFF

D gene: NA
V gene: TRBV5-8
clone size: NA
J gene: TRBJ2-3
CDR3 DNA: TGTGCCAGCAGCTTGGCCGGGTCATTCACAGATACGCAGTATTTT
CDR3 protein: CASSLAGSFTDTQYF

D gene: TRBD1
V gene: TRBV10-1
clone size: NA
J gene: TRBJ1-1
CDR3 DNA: TGCGCCAGCAGCTGTAAAGTACAGGGGGCAGGAGGGAACACTGAAGCTTTCTTT
CDR3 protein: CASSCKVQGAGGNTEAFF

D gene: NA
V gene: TRBV5-1
clone size: NA
J gene: TRBJ2-7
CDR3 DNA: TGCGCCAGCAGCTTGAACCCGGGGTCCTACGAGCAGTACTTC
CDR3 protein: CASSLNPGSYEQYF

D gene: TRBD2
V gene: TRBV5-6
clone size: once
J gene: TRBJ2-7
CDR3 DNA: TGTGCCAGCAGCTTAGCGGGAACTTACTACGAGCAGTACTTC
CDR3 protein: CASSLAGTYYEQYF

D gene: TRBD1
V gene: TRBV9
clone size: NA
J gene: TRBJ1-4
CDR3 DNA: TGTGCCAGCAGCCCCAAGAGGGGACAGGGTGGTCTCGGTTATGAAAAACTGTTTTTT
CDR3 protein: CASSPKRGQGGLGYEKLFF

D gene: NA
V gene: TRBV30
clone size: NA
J gene: TRBJ2-1
CDR3 DNA: TGTGCCTGGAGTGTACCCCTTTCCGACAATAGGGAGTTTTTTTACAATGAGCAGTTCTTC
CDR3 protein: CAWSVPLSDNREFFYNEQFF

D gene: NA
V gene: TRBV11-2
clone size: once
J gene: TRBJ1-6
CDR3 DNA: TGTGCCAGCAGCTTAGACAGCTCCTATAATTCACCCCTCCACTTT
CDR3 protein: CASSLDSSYNSPLHF

D gene: TRBD1
V gene: TRBV2
clone size: NA
J gene: TRBJ1-5
CDR3 DNA: TGTGCCAGCAGCGGACAGGGGTTTGGTCAGCCCCAGCATTTT
CDR3 protein: CASSGQGFGQPQHF

D gene: TRBD2
V gene: TRBV6-5
clone size: NA
J gene: TRBJ2-7
CDR3 DNA: TGTGCCAGCAGTTACCAGCCTAGCGGCAAGCAGTACTTC
CDR3 protein: CASSYQPSGKQYF

D gene: TRBD1
V gene: TRBV7-9
clone size: NA
J gene: TRBJ1-2
CDR3 DNA: TGTGCCAGCAGCTTGGGGAGGGGACAGGGCGCCTATGGCTACACCTTC
CDR3 protein: CASSLGRGQGAYGYTF

D gene: TRBD1
V gene: TRBV5-6
clone size: NA
J gene: TRBJ2-5
CDR3 DNA: TGTGCCAGCAGCGAGGGGGCCTCAGAGACCCAGTACTTC
CDR3 protein: CASSEGASETQYF

D gene: TRBD2
V gene: TRBV5-4
clone size: NA
J gene: TRBJ2-3
CDR3 DNA: TGTGCCAGCAGCCACGGGGGGTCCCTTAGCACAGATACGCAGTATTTT
CDR3 protein: CASSHGGSLSTDTQYF

D gene: NA
V gene: TRBV5-1
clone size: few
J gene: TRBJ1-1
CDR3 DNA: TGCGCCAGCAGCCGCCTGTTAGGTGGCGGGGACACTGAAGCTTTCTTT
CDR3 protein: CASSRLLGGGDTEAFF

D gene: TRBD1
V gene: TRBV4-2
clone size: NA
J gene: TRBJ2-5
CDR3 DNA: TGTGCCAGCAGCCCAAGGACAGGGGGCCCTCAAGAGACCCAGTACTTC
CDR3 protein: CASSPRTGGPQETQYF

D gene: NA
V gene: TRBV7-3
clone size: once
J gene: TRBJ2-7
CDR3 DNA: TGTGCCAGCAGCCCCCGCGGACAAAGCTCCTACGAGCAGTACTTC
CDR3 protein: CASSPRGQSSYEQYF

D gene: TRBD2
V gene: TRBV6-6
clone size: NA
J gene: TRBJ2-7
CDR3 DNA: TGTGCCAGCAGTCAGGGACTAGCGGGAGGGGACCACGAGCAGTACTTC
CDR3 protein: CASSQGLAGGDHEQYF

D gene: NA
V gene: TRBV7-9
clone size: NA
J gene: TRBJ2-5
CDR3 DNA: TGTGCCAGCAGCTTATTGGGAATTCCTGACGGGGAGACCCAGTACTTC
CDR3 protein: CASSLLGIPDGETQYF

D gene: TRBD2
V gene: TRBV5-1
clone size: NA
J gene: TRBJ2-2
CDR3 DNA: TGCGCCAGCAGCTTGCCCGGGACCCGGGACGGCGCGAGACTGGGGGGGTCCGCCGGGGAGCTGTTTTTT
CDR3 protein: CASSLPGTRDGARLGGSAGELFF

D gene: NA
V gene: TRBV7-9
clone size: NA
J gene: TRBJ2-5
CDR3 DNA: TGTGCCAGCAGCTTATTGCAGACCCAGTACTTC
CDR3 protein: CASSLLQTQYF

D gene: TRBD1
V gene: TRBV5-1
clone size: NA
J gene: TRBJ1-1
CDR3 DNA: TGCGCCAGCAGCCGAGAGGGACAGGGATTGAACACTGAAGCTTTCTTT
CDR3 protein: CASSREGQGLNTEAFF

D gene: NA
V gene: TRBV19
clone size: NA
J gene: TRBJ1-5
CDR3 DNA: TGTGCCAGTACCCTCGATTTAAATCAGCCCCAGCATTTT
CDR3 protein: CASTLDLNQPQHF

D gene: NA
V gene: TRBV2
clone size: NA
J gene: TRBJ1-1
CDR3 DNA: TGTGCCAGCAGGACGACCGAGAACACTGAAGCTTTCTTT
CDR3 protein: CASRTTENTEAFF

D gene: NA
V gene: TRBV28
clone size: NA
J gene: TRBJ2-7
CDR3 DNA: TGTGCCAGCAGTTTAGTCACAGGCTCCTACGAGCAGTACTTC
CDR3 protein: CASSLVTGSYEQYF

D gene: NA
V gene: TRBV7-3
clone size: NA
J gene: TRBJ2-1
CDR3 DNA: TGTGCCAGCAGCTTAGCCTATAGCTCCTACAATGAGCAGTTCTTC
CDR3 protein: CASSLAYSSYNEQFF

D gene: TRBD1
V gene: TRBV7-9
clone size: NA
J gene: TRBJ2-5
CDR3 DNA: TGTGCCAGCAGACGCTTAAAAGGACAGGGGTACGAGACCCAGTACTTC
CDR3 protein: CASRRLKGQGYETQYF

D gene: TRBD2
V gene: TRBV2
clone size: NA
J gene: TRBJ2-1
CDR3 DNA: TGTGCCAGCACTTTGGGACTAGCGGTCTACAATGAGCAGTTCTTC
CDR3 protein: CASTLGLAVYNEQFF

D gene: NA
V gene: TRBV5-1
clone size: few
J gene: TRBJ1-1
CDR3 DNA: TGCGCCAGCAGCTCAAATACTCAGGGGAACACTGAAGCTTTCTTT
CDR3 protein: CASSSNTQGNTEAFF

D gene: NA
V gene: TRBV2
clone size: NA
J gene: TRBJ1-3
CDR3 DNA: TGTGCCAGCAGTGAACGCGGAAACACCATATATTTT
CDR3 protein: CASSERGNTIYF

D gene: TRBD2
V gene: TRBV5-1
clone size: NA
J gene: TRBJ2-7
CDR3 DNA: TGCGCCAGCAGCATCTTAGCGGGAGACCGATACGAGCAGTACTTC
CDR3 protein: CASSILAGDRYEQYF

D gene: NA
V gene: TRBV5-1
clone size: NA
J gene: TRBJ2-4
CDR3 DNA: TGCGCCAGCAGCTTGCGGGAGCCTAAAAACATTCAGTACTTC
CDR3 protein: CASSLREPKNIQYF

D gene: TRBD1
V gene: TRBV27
clone size: NA
J gene: TRBJ2-7
CDR3 DNA: TGTGCCAGCAGGCGCCAGGGGGCACCCTACGAGCAGTACTTC
CDR3 protein: CASRRQGAPYEQYF

D gene: NA
V gene: TRBV4-2
clone size: NA
J gene: TRBJ2-2
CDR3 DNA: TGTGCCAGCAGCCCCCACGGACGCATGAGCACCGGGGAGCTGTTTTTT
CDR3 protein: CASSPHGRMSTGELFF

D gene: TRBD2
V gene: TRBV10-3
clone size: NA
J gene: TRBJ2-1
CDR3 DNA: TGTGCCATAATACGGACTAGCAACTACAATGAGCAGTTCTTC
CDR3 protein: CAIIRTSNYNEQFF

D gene: TRBD2
V gene: TRBV5-4
clone size: NA
J gene: TRBJ2-7
CDR3 DNA: TGTGCCAGCAGCTTGCCCACTAGCGGGAGGCCCAACTACGAGCAGTACTTC
CDR3 protein: CASSLPTSGRPNYEQYF

D gene: NA
V gene: TRBV11-2
clone size: NA
J gene: TRBJ1-2
CDR3 DNA: TGTGCCAGCAGCTTAGTCAGGGTCCTTGGCTACACCTTC
CDR3 protein: CASSLVRVLGYTF

D gene: NA
V gene: TRBV7-9
clone size: NA
J gene: TRBJ2-1
CDR3 DNA: TGTGCCAGCAGGCCCGGGACGGTGGAGTTCTTC
CDR3 protein: CASRPGTVEFF

D gene: NA
V gene: TRBV14
clone size: NA
J gene: TRBJ1-4
CDR3 DNA: TGTGCCAGCAGCCAAGAGGTACCCGGACTGAGGCAAGAAAAACTGTTTTTT
CDR3 protein: CASSQEVPGLRQEKLFF